The rows below give T cell receptor beta chains drawn from one sample of a study of shared clonotypes between healthy human individuals. Sequenced by immunoSEQ multiplex PCR; TCRdb stores in-frame clones only, minus some. The table has 2 million to 2.5 million clones, approximately 93% seen once. Sequenced: naive CD4+ T cells from PBMCs. The receptor set was obtained from a man aged 18 to 29 in good health. Some clones in this sample may be carry-over from other donors' samples. CDR3s include the opening cysteine and the closing phenylalanine or tryptophan. Each record gives: clone size, V gene, J gene, D gene, CDR3 protein, CDR3 DNA. D genes are given only for firm matches. Size is stated for part of the rows, as once, few or many counts, or as a class when the clone is expanded.

abundance: .
v_gene: TRBV5-6
j_gene: TRBJ2-7
d_gene: .
CDR3aa: CASSRLGRQTYEQYF
CDR3nt: TGTGCCAGCAGCAGACTGGGACGGCAAACGTACGAGCAGTACTTC

abundance: .
v_gene: TRBV7-9
j_gene: TRBJ1-4
d_gene: .
CDR3aa: CASSTSGATNEKLFF
CDR3nt: .

abundance: few
v_gene: TRBV30
j_gene: TRBJ1-1
d_gene: .
CDR3aa: CAWSVGTMNTEAFF
CDR3nt: TGTGCCTGGAGTGTAGGGACAATGAACACTGAAGCTTTCTTT

abundance: .
v_gene: TRBV19
j_gene: TRBJ2-1
d_gene: .
CDR3aa: CASSIVWGGGPDNEQFF
CDR3nt: TGTGCCAGTAGTATAGTATGGGGCGGAGGCCCTGACAATGAGCAGTTCTTC

abundance: .
v_gene: TRBV2
j_gene: TRBJ1-4
d_gene: .
CDR3aa: CASSAWGVGEKLFF
CDR3nt: TGTGCCAGCAGTGCATGGGGTGTTGGTGAAAAACTGTTTTTT

abundance: .
v_gene: TRBV5-1
j_gene: TRBJ2-3
d_gene: .
CDR3aa: CASSLGTGEADTQYF
CDR3nt: TGCGCCAGCAGCTTGGGAACAGGGGAGGCAGATACGCAGTATTTT

abundance: .
v_gene: TRBV21-1
j_gene: TRBJ1-3
d_gene: .
CDR3aa: CASSLRATKRGNTIYF
CDR3nt: TGTGCCAGCAGCCTACGGGCGACAAAAAGGGGAAACACCATATATTTT

abundance: .
v_gene: TRBV5-1
j_gene: TRBJ2-7
d_gene: TRBD1
CDR3aa: CASSAGTGSNEQYF
CDR3nt: TGCGCCAGCAGCGCCGGGACAGGGTCAAACGAGCAGTACTTC

abundance: .
v_gene: TRBV7-2
j_gene: TRBJ2-3
d_gene: TRBD2
CDR3aa: CASRLAGVKDTQYF
CDR3nt: TGTGCCAGCCGTCTCGCGGGAGTAAAAGATACGCAGTATTTT

abundance: .
v_gene: TRBV5-6
j_gene: TRBJ2-1
d_gene: TRBD2
CDR3aa: CASSPLWEGSYNEQFF
CDR3nt: TGTGCCAGCAGCCCGTTATGGGAGGGCAGCTACAATGAGCAGTTCTTC

abundance: .
v_gene: TRBV11-2
j_gene: TRBJ2-2
d_gene: TRBD2
CDR3aa: CASSFSGGELFF
CDR3nt: TGTGCCAGCAGCTTTTCGGGGGGAGAGCTGTTTTTT

abundance: .
v_gene: TRBV20-1
j_gene: TRBJ2-3
d_gene: .
CDR3aa: CSASGGDTQYF
CDR3nt: TGCAGTGCTAGCGGAGGGGATACGCAGTATTTT

abundance: .
v_gene: TRBV7-7
j_gene: TRBJ2-7
d_gene: .
CDR3aa: CASSLGPAGEQYF
CDR3nt: TGTGCCAGCAGCTTAGGTCCGGCGGGCGAGCAGTACTTC

abundance: .
v_gene: TRBV19
j_gene: TRBJ2-3
d_gene: TRBD2
CDR3aa: CASSISSGSWPGTSTDTQYF
CDR3nt: TGTGCCAGTAGTATTTCTAGCGGGAGCTGGCCAGGCACTAGCACAGATACGCAGTATTTT

abundance: .
v_gene: TRBV5-4
j_gene: TRBJ2-5
d_gene: .
CDR3aa: CASSLFPGDETQYF
CDR3nt: TGTGCCAGCAGCTTGTTTCCGGGAGACGAGACCCAGTACTTC

abundance: .
v_gene: TRBV2
j_gene: TRBJ2-3
d_gene: TRBD2
CDR3aa: CASSDTTAIGGLAGGGTDTQYF
CDR3nt: TGTGCCAGCAGTGACACCACTGCCATAGGTGGACTAGCGGGAGGTGGCACAGATACGCAGTATTTT

abundance: .
v_gene: TRBV27
j_gene: TRBJ2-7
d_gene: .
CDR3aa: CASSFFGRSRDGDPYEQYF
CDR3nt: TGTGCCAGCAGTTTTTTCGGGCGGTCCCGGGACGGGGACCCCTACGAGCAGTACTTC

abundance: .
v_gene: TRBV6-5
j_gene: TRBJ2-1
d_gene: .
CDR3aa: CASSYDSYSYNEQFF
CDR3nt: TGTGCCAGCAGTTACGACAGTTATTCCTACAATGAGCAGTTCTTC

abundance: .
v_gene: TRBV4-3
j_gene: TRBJ1-2
d_gene: TRBD1
CDR3aa: CASSRPRGLQNYGYTF
CDR3nt: TGCGCCAGCAGCCGTCCAAGGGGGCTTCAAAACTATGGCTACACCTTC

abundance: .
v_gene: TRBV5-1
j_gene: TRBJ2-1
d_gene: TRBD2
CDR3aa: CASRSLAGKVEQFF
CDR3nt: TGCGCCAGCAGGAGTCTAGCGGGAAAGGTTGAGCAGTTCTTC

abundance: .
v_gene: TRBV25-1
j_gene: TRBJ1-4
d_gene: .
CDR3aa: CASSEPGGPGEKLFF
CDR3nt: TGTGCCAGCAGTGAACCCGGGGGGCCGGGGGAAAAACTGTTTTTT

abundance: .
v_gene: TRBV19
j_gene: TRBJ2-7
d_gene: .
CDR3aa: CASSRSGNEQYF
CDR3nt: TGTGCCAGTAGTAGATCCGGAAACGAGCAGTACTTC

abundance: .
v_gene: TRBV14
j_gene: TRBJ1-1
d_gene: .
CDR3aa: CASSQGGEAFF
CDR3nt: TGTGCCAGCAGCCAAGGAGGTGAAGCTTTCTTT

abundance: .
v_gene: TRBV27
j_gene: TRBJ2-3
d_gene: TRBD2
CDR3aa: CASSLFPLAGADTQYF
CDR3nt: TGTGCCAGCAGTTTATTTCCCCTAGCGGGAGCGGATACGCAGTATTTT

abundance: .
v_gene: TRBV6-1
j_gene: TRBJ1-1
d_gene: .
CDR3aa: CASSETRTRVEAFF
CDR3nt: TGTGCCAGCAGTGAAACCCGGACAAGGGTTGAGGCTTTCTTT

abundance: .
v_gene: TRBV7-9
j_gene: TRBJ2-7
d_gene: TRBD2
CDR3aa: CASSKGTSGIIDEQYF
CDR3nt: TGTGCCAGCAGTAAAGGGACTAGCGGGATAATCGACGAGCAGTACTTC

abundance: .
v_gene: TRBV7-9
j_gene: TRBJ2-7
d_gene: TRBD1
CDR3aa: CASSSGSAGQGIRVYEQYF
CDR3nt: TGTGCCAGCAGCTCTGGAAGCGCTGGACAGGGAATTCGGGTCTACGAGCAGTACTTC

abundance: .
v_gene: TRBV20-1
j_gene: TRBJ2-4
d_gene: .
CDR3aa: CSARDWYIQYF
CDR3nt: TGCAGTGCTAGAGATTGGTACATTCAGTACTTC

abundance: .
v_gene: TRBV7-9
j_gene: TRBJ2-1
d_gene: TRBD2
CDR3aa: CASSLELAGGLQFF
CDR3nt: TGTGCCAGCAGCTTAGAACTAGCGGGAGGCCTTCAGTTCTTC

abundance: .
v_gene: TRBV6-5
j_gene: TRBJ2-6
d_gene: .
CDR3aa: CASSYQRSSGANVLTF
CDR3nt: TGTGCCAGCAGTTACCAACGGAGCTCTGGGGCCAACGTCCTGACTTTC

abundance: .
v_gene: TRBV7-9
j_gene: TRBJ1-4
d_gene: .
CDR3aa: CASSLDAGGNEKLFF
CDR3nt: TGTGCCAGCAGCTTAGACGCGGGGGGTAATGAAAAACTGTTTTTT

abundance: .
v_gene: TRBV21-1
j_gene: TRBJ2-2
d_gene: .
CDR3aa: CASSKVGTGNTGELFF
CDR3nt: .

abundance: few
v_gene: TRBV10-3
j_gene: TRBJ1-5
d_gene: .
CDR3aa: CAISESGGPGQPQHF
CDR3nt: TGTGCCATCAGTGAGTCGGGGGGGCCAGGTCAGCCCCAGCATTTT